The source of this T cell receptor beta chain is a study of blood T cell repertoires in COVID-19. As for the study in general: In each case, the material was cDNA or gDNA derived from T cells, B-cell-depleted T cells, or PBMCs.

Source study methods: Scientists estimated how many nucleated cells there were by amplifying reference gene primers. The protocol was immunoSEQ multiplex PCR, while the TCRdb copy is restricted to in-frame clones and leaves out a portion. V, J and clone size derive from that table, while D and trimming were established from the DNA sequence. The repertoire includes 100,000 to 150,000 clones, 84% of them detected once, and around an eighth sits in the top ten. Trimming took off 4 bases at V and 2 bases at J, with 12 bases between the two ends. Germline-derived CDR1 and CDR2 are SGHRS and YFSETQ. The CDR3 spans 15 residues.

The origin of this receptor is a woman in her 30s who had recovered from COVID-19. Input material: peripheral blood. This chain uses TRBV5-1 with TRBJ2-2, with D maybe TRBD1 (6 bases). CDR3 nucleotide sequence: TGCGCCAGCAGCATCGCAGGGGCAAACACCGGGGAGCTGTTTTTT. Its translation: CASSIAGANTGELFF.